This T cell receptor (beta chain) was captured by sequencing in a study of vaccination effects on CD4 cells after COVID-19. ViraFEST assay sequencing came after antigen-specific CD4+ T cells were expanded with viral peptide pools. Subsequent to roughly 10 days of culture, CD4+ T cells were isolated. Vaccinated participants had no history of SARS-CoV-2 infection and tested negative for nucleocapsid antibodies. It was on days 3 and 7 that half the medium was replaced with IL-2 medium. The method was immunoSEQ multiplex PCR; TCRdb's version includes in-frame clones alone and lacks a portion of them. The top ten clones hold 26% of a sample with about 41,000 clones, around 67% of them seen once. The CDR3 is made up of 14 amino acids. The germline V gene encodes CDR1 MNHEY and CDR2 SVGAGI. V shed 7 bases and J 3 bases; nucleotides not matched to a gene: 5. Overall study results and limits: Late post-vaccination, clones induced by infection and those induced by vaccine underwent marked clonal contraction. The vaccine-induced clones of healthy vaccinees included only 1 of 255 that cross-reacted with common cold coronaviruses.

About this clone itself: Its specificity is unknown.

This chain uses TRBV6-5 with TRBJ2-7; 11 bases line up with TRBD1. The sequence was obtained from a human donor who received a COVID-19 vaccine. Sequenced material: CD4+ T cells from PBMCs cultured with HCoV-OC43 spike peptides, taken before COVID-19 vaccination. Subset noted: HCoV-OC43 spike overlapping peptide pool stimulation. The chain's CDR3 is CASTRTGGDYEQYF. The CDR3 DNA sequence: TGTGCCAGCACCAGGACAGGGGGCGACTACGAGCAGTACTTC.